This T cell receptor beta chain was identified in a study of T cell changes during pregnancy in multiple sclerosis. Sequencing used immunoSEQ multiplex PCR; TCRdb keeps in-frame clones, though not all of them. The sample holds 80,000 or so clones, about 90% seen once. Germline loops: CDR1 MRHNA, CDR2 SNTAGT. J was trimmed by 5 bases and V by 5 bases; bases with no gene match: 3. The length of the CDR3 is 14 residues. The input for sequencing was peripheral blood, taken before pregnancy. The clonotype comes from a female donor with multiple sclerosis, enrolled in a pregnancy study. The V and J genes are TRBV6-4 and TRBJ2-1, with 10 nucleotides matching TRBD2. In DNA, the CDR3 is TGTGCCAGCAGTACTAGCGGGGCCGACAATGAGCAGTTCTTC. This encodes CASSTSGADNEQFF.